A single sample is the source of the 25 T cell receptor beta chains below, sequenced in a study of T-cell memory formation after mild COVID-19. TCRdb fed the 5' RACE reads into MiXCR, producing one record per CDR3 protein. This sample has tens of thousands of distinct CDR3 sequences, with over 15% found just once. Source material: PBMCs or a T cell subset sorted from them (not recorded which). Receptors were obtained from an adult woman who had mild COVID-19 (a few samples of this study predate the infection). Cell type and time point are not known.

This clonotype was picked up many times. V is TRBV12-3 or TRBV12-4 and J is TRBJ1-1, with D possibly being TRBD1 (5 bases). This CDR3 contains 14 residues. V gave up 3 bases and J gave up 0 bases, with 8 bases separating them. The CDR3: CASSFRQLNTEAFF. CDR3 DNA sequence: TGTGCCAGCAGTTTTCGACAGTTGAACACTGAAGCTTTCTTT.

The sample holds a few counts of this clonotype. This chain uses TRBV4-1 with TRBJ2-2; tentatively, D is TRBD1 (6 bases). Trimming cost V 1 base and J 1 base, with 16 bases left between them. Per the germline V gene, CDR1 is MGHRA and CDR2 is YSYEKL. The CDR3 loop spans 18 amino acids. Here the CDR3 reads CASSQVLGTTGNTGELFF. CDR3 sequence (DNA): TGCGCCAGCAGCCAAGTATTAGGGACAACGGGGAACACCGGGGAGCTGTTTTTT.

This clonotype occurred a few times. V gene TRBV7-9 combines with J gene TRBJ2-7; maybe TRBD1 (6 bases). V was pared by 5 bases and J by 3 bases, with 14 bases between. There are 14 residues in the CDR3. The germline V gene encodes CDR1 SEHNR and CDR2 FQNEAQ (reference sequence). The CDR3 region is CASSARGGNYEQYF. Here the CDR3 DNA reads TGTGCCAGCAGCGCCCGAGGGGGAAACTACGAGCAGTACTTC.

The chain is built from TRBV6-5 and TRBJ2-1, with TRBD2 identical over 7 bases. Germline V gene data show CDR1 as MNHEY and CDR2 as SVGAGI. The CDR3 contains 15 residues. V lost 0 bases and J lost 2; bases outside the gene matches: 1. The chain's CDR3 is CASSYSSGTYNEQFF. The CDR3 DNA follows: TGTGCCAGCAGTTACTCGAGCGGGACCTACAATGAGCAGTTCTTC.

This clonotype was detected only a few times. This chain joins TRBV29-1 and TRBJ2-6; a weak D match, TRBD1 (5 bases). This CDR3 has 16 amino acids. Trimming stripped 0 bases from V and 0 bases from J, with 9 bases between. Germline V gene sequence: CDR1 SQVTM, CDR2 ANQGSEA. The CDR3 reads CSVEEWTLSGANVLTF. Written as DNA, the CDR3 is TGCAGCGTTGAAGAGTGGACACTCTCTGGGGCCAACGTCCTGACTTTC.

This clonotype was recorded at least ten times. V usage is TRBV6-6 and J usage is TRBJ1-1; D ambiguous. Trimming cost V 6 bases and J 1 base, with 9 bases left between them. This CDR3 is built from 13 residues. In germline, CDR1 is MNHNY, CDR2 SVGAGI (reference sequence). CDR3 coding DNA: TGTGCCAGCAGCGAGGGTCAGAACACTGAAGCTTTCTTT. It translates to CASSEGQNTEAFF.

This clonotype was picked up a small number of times. The chain is built from TRBV20-1 and TRBJ2-7; D ambiguous. Trimming shortened V by 0 bases and J by 3 bases, and 6 bases separated the two germline ends. The germline gives CDR1 DFQATT, CDR2 SNEGSKA (reference sequence). The CDR3 runs 12 residues. CDR3 sequence: CSARDWSYEQYF. CDR3 DNA: TGCAGTGCTAGAGACTGGAGCTACGAGCAGTACTTC.

This clonotype appeared a few times. The rearrangement links TRBV4-1 to TRBJ2-1; 8 bases map to TRBD2. V gave up 0 bases and J gave up 7 bases; unmatched junction bases: 5. Germline V gene sequence: CDR1 MGHRA, CDR2 YSYEKL. This CDR3 comprises 15 residues. The CDR3 is CASSQETGGRNEQFF. The CDR3 coding sequence is TGCGCCAGCAGCCAAGAGACGGGGGGGCGGAATGAGCAGTTCTTC.

The chain is built from TRBV30 and TRBJ2-2; D uncertain. This CDR3 has 12 residues. Trimming shortened V by 2 bases and J by 4 bases, and 5 bases separated the two germline ends. Looked up from germline, CDR1 is GTSNPN and CDR2 is SVGIG (reference sequence). DNA of the CDR3: TGTGCCTGGAGTAAAACCACCGGGGAGCTGTTTTTT. Translated, it gives CAWSKTTGELFF.

The chain uses TRBV5-6 and TRBJ2-7, with D possibly TRBD1 on 6 matching bases. CDR3 length: 16 residues. V was cut by 0 bases and J by 3 bases, with 16 bases left in between. Germline lookup yields CDR1 SGHDT and CDR2 YYEEEE. The CDR3 reads CASSLESGQTLYEQYF. CDR3 sequence (DNA): TGTGCCAGCAGCTTGGAGTCTGGACAGACCCTCTACGAGCAGTACTTC.

The gene calls are TRBV29-1 and TRBJ2-1; a possible D gene is TRBD2 (6 bases). This CDR3 has 17 amino acids. V lost 3 bases and J 5 bases, leaving 23 bases between the germline ends. Germline V lookup: CDR1 SQVTM, CDR2 ANQGSEA. The DNA of the CDR3 is TGCAGCGTTGACGGCGTACTCAATTCGGAGGGCCACAATGAGCAGTTCTTC. Protein: CSVDGVLNSEGHNEQFF.

This clonotype was counted ten times or more. This chain connects TRBV6-4 to TRBJ2-3; 7 bases line up with TRBD1. Germline V lookup: CDR1 MRHNA, CDR2 SNTAGT. This CDR3 region has 13 residues. Losses at the gene ends were 4 bases for V and 7 bases for J; bases not matched to a gene: 5. The CDR3 sequence: CASSGDSLNTQYF. Written as DNA, the CDR3 is TGTGCCAGCAGTGGGGACAGCCTTAATACGCAGTATTTT.

The rearrangement uses TRBV4-3 and TRBJ2-3; D is uncertain. V was clipped by 1 base and J by 3 bases, with 14 bases between them. Germline-derived CDR1 and CDR2 are LGHNA and YSLEER. CDR3 size: 16 residues. The CDR3 reads CASSQGSWKTTDTQYF. The CDR3 nucleotides read TGCGCCAGCAGCCAAGGTTCTTGGAAAACGACAGATACGCAGTATTTT.

The V call is TRBV7-9, the J call TRBJ1-4; 10 nucleotides agree with TRBD1. Losses at the gene ends were 0 bases for V and 6 bases for J; bases not matched to a gene: 1. CDR1 SEHNR and CDR2 FQNEAQ come from the germline V gene (reference sequence). The CDR3 loop spans 15 amino acids. The CDR3 loop reads CASSLAGTGDEKLFF. The DNA of the CDR3 is TGTGCCAGCAGCTTAGCCGGGACAGGGGATGAAAAACTGTTTTTT. The full variable domain, completed using reference TRBV7-9 and TRBJ1-4, is DTGVSQNPRHKITKRGQNVTFRCDPISEHNRLYWYRQTLGQGPEFLTYFQNEAQLEKSRLLSDRFSAERPKGSFSTLEIQRTEQGDSAMYLCASSLAGTGDEKLFFGSGTQLSVL.

This clonotype was recorded at least ten times. The V gene is TRBV6-2 or TRBV6-3, the J gene TRBJ2-7, with D uncertain. The CDR3 has 15 amino acids. Deletions cut 4 bases from V and 0 bases from J, with 13 bases between. Looked up from germline, CDR1 is MNHEY and CDR2 is SVGEGT. The CDR3 DNA is TGTGCCAGCAGTTCTTTCCTGGGCAGCTCCTACGAGCAGTACTTC. Translating gives CASSSFLGSSYEQYF.

This clonotype was seen more than once but under ten times. DNA of the CDR3: TGTGCCAGCAGTTCTCCCGGAGGGCAAGAGACCCAGTACTTC. Translating it yields CASSSPGGQETQYF. This chain uses TRBV6-5 with TRBJ2-5; tentative D call: TRBD2 (6 bases). V gave up 4 bases and J gave up 2 bases, with 11 bases separating them. CDR1 is MNHEY and CDR2 is SVGAGI in the germline V gene. The CDR3 is made up of 14 amino acids.

This clonotype appeared a few times. This chain joins TRBV3-1 and TRBJ2-1; 8 nucleotides match TRBD1. With V trimmed by 0 bases and J by 3 bases, 7 bases remained unmatched. Germline lookup yields CDR1 LGHDT and CDR2 YNNKEL (reference sequence). This CDR3 spans 17 amino acids. CDR3 sequence (DNA): TGTGCCAGCAGCCAAGATCCAAACAGGGGGTACTACAATGAGCAGTTCTTC. Its translation is CASSQDPNRGYYNEQFF.

The chain employs TRBV24-1 and TRBJ2-2; 7 bases agree with TRBD1. Germline lookup yields CDR1 KGHDR and CDR2 SFDVKD. V shed 2 bases, J shed 2 bases, and the junction held 4 bases outside the gene matches. The CDR3 runs 16 residues. The CDR3 nucleotides are TGTGCCACCAGTGATTCAGGGACAGTTAACACCGGGGAGCTGTTTTTT. This translates into CATSDSGTVNTGELFF.

The chain employs TRBV5-4 and TRBJ2-3; 9 bases fit TRBD2. This CDR3 comprises 16 residues. Per the germline V gene, CDR1 is SGHNT and CDR2 is YYREEE (reference sequence). J lost 2 bases, V lost 4 bases, and 8 bases had no gene match. The CDR3: CASSPGAGGHTDTQYF. For the CDR3, the DNA is TGTGCCAGCAGCCCGGGAGCGGGGGGCCACACAGATACGCAGTATTTT.

The chain employs TRBV5-1 and TRBJ2-5; 10 nucleotides match TRBD2. J was trimmed by 4 bases and V by 4 bases; bases with no gene match: 7. Germline V CDR1 and CDR2: SGHRS, YFSETQ. The CDR3 is made up of 15 amino acids. CDR3 DNA sequence: TGCGCCAGCAGCCCCACTTGGACTAGCGGAGAGACCCAGTACTTC. It is translated as CASSPTWTSGETQYF.

The genes are TRBV20-1 and TRBJ2-7; perhaps TRBD2 as D (6 bases). The germline CDR1 and CDR2 sequences are DFQATT and SNEGSKA (reference sequence). This CDR3 has 18 amino acids. V was pared by 1 base and J by 0 bases, with 22 bases between. The CDR3 region is CSARGSLRDSQPSYEQYF. For the CDR3, the DNA is TGCAGTGCTAGAGGTTCACTACGGGACTCACAGCCCTCCTACGAGCAGTACTTC.

In this sample, this clonotype turned up many times. The chain has TRBV20-1 and TRBJ2-7; 7 positions agree with TRBD2. The CDR3 runs to 14 residues. CDR1 and CDR2 from the germline V gene are DFQATT and SNEGSKA (reference sequence). V shed 0 bases, J shed 2 bases, and the junction held 4 bases outside the gene matches. The CDR3 spells CSAREGGDTYEQYF. The CDR3 DNA is TGCAGTGCTAGAGAGGGGGGGGATACCTACGAGCAGTACTTC.

This clonotype was recorded a few times. The V gene is TRBV9, the J gene TRBJ2-1; TRBD2 agrees at 8 bases. The trim removed 4 bases at V and 2 bases at J, leaving 8 bases unmatched. The CDR3 has 16 amino acids. Germline values: CDR1 SGDLS, CDR2 YYNGEE. This CDR3 reads CASSPEWGLAYNEQFF. The CDR3 coding sequence is TGTGCCAGCAGCCCCGAGTGGGGACTAGCCTACAATGAGCAGTTCTTC. Supplemented by reference TRBV9 and TRBJ2-1, the full variable domain reads DSGVTQTPKHLITATGQRVTLRCSPRSGDLSVYWYQQSLDQGLQFLIQYYNGEERAKGNILERFSAQQFPDLHSELNLSSLELGDSALYFCASSPEWGLAYNEQFFGPGTRLTVL.

This clonotype was observed a handful of times. The rearrangement links TRBV19 to TRBJ2-1; D is uncertain. V was cut by 5 bases and J by 5 bases, with 13 bases left in between. Germline V gives CDR1 LNHDA, CDR2 SQIVND (reference sequence). The CDR3 runs to 14 residues. CDR3 amino acids: CASSPGLGDNEQFF. As DNA, the CDR3 is TGTGCCAGTAGTCCCGGCCTCGGTGACAATGAGCAGTTCTTC.

The chain has TRBV29-1 and TRBJ1-3; D gene unclear. The length of the CDR3 is 14 residues. V lost 4 bases and J lost 4, with 14 bases in between. Germline CDR1 and CDR2: SQVTM and ANQGSEA. The CDR3 DNA is TGCAGCGTTGTTGCGGAGTTAGACGGAAACACCATATATTTT. Translated, it gives CSVVAELDGNTIYF.